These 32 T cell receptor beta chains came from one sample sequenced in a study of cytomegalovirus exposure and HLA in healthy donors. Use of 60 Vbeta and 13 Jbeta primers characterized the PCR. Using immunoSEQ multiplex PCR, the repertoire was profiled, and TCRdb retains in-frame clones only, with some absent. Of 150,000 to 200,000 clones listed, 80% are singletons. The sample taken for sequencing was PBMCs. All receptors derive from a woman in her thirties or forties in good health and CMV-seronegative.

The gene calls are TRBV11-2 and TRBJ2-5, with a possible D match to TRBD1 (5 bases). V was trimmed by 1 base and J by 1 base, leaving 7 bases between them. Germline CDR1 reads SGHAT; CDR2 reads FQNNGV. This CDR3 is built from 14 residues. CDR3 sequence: CASSLVRVQETQYF. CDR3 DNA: TGTGCCAGCAGCTTAGTCAGGGTCCAAGAGACCCAGTACTTC.

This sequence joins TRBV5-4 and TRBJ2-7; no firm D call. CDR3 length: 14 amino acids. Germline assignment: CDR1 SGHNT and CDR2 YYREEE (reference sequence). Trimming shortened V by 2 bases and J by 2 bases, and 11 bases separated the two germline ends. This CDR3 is CASSFAGQTYEQYF. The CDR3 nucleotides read TGTGCCAGCAGCTTCGCTGGGCAAACCTACGAGCAGTACTTC.

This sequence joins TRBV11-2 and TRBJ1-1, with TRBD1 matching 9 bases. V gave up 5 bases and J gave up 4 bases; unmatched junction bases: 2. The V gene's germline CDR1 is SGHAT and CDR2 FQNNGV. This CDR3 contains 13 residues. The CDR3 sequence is CASSEDRGTEAFF. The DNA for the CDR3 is TGTGCCAGCAGCGAGGACAGGGGCACTGAAGCTTTCTTT.

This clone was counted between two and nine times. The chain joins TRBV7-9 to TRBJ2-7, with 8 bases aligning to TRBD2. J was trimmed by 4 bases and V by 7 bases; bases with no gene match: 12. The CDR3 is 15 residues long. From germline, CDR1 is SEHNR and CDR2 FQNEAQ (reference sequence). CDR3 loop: CASKRGPGLVYEQYF. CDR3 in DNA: TGTGCCAGCAAGCGCGGTCCGGGACTAGTGTACGAGCAGTACTTC.

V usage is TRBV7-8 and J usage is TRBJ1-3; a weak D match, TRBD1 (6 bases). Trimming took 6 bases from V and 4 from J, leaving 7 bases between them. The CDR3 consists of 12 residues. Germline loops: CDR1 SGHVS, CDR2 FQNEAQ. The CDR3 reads CASRQGGNTIYF. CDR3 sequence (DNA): TGTGCCAGCAGGCAGGGGGGAAACACCATATATTTT.

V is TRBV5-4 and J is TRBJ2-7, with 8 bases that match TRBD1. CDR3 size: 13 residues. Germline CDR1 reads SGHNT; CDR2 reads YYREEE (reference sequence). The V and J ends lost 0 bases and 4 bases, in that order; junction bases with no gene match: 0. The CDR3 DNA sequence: TGTGCCAGCAGCTTGGACAGGGGGTACGAGCAGTACTTC. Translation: CASSLDRGYEQYF.

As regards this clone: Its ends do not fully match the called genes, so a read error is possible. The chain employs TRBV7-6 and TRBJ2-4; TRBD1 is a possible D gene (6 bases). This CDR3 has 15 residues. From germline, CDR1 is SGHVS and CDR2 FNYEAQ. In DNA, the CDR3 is TGTGCCAGCAGCCCACAGGGTTATGCCAAAAACAGTCAGTACTTC. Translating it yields CASSPQGYAKNSQYF.

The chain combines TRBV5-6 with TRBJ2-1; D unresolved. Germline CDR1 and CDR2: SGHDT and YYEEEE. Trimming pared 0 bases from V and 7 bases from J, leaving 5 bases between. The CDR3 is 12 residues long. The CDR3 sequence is CASSLGRNEQFF. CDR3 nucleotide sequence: TGTGCCAGCAGCTTGGGGCGGAATGAGCAGTTCTTC.

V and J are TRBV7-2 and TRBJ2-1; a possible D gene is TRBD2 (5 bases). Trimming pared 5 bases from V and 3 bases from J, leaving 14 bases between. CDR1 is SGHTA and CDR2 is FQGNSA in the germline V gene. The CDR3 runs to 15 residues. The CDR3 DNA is TGTGCCAGCAGCCTGCTTTTGAGGGTCTACAATGAGCAGTTCTTC. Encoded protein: CASSLLLRVYNEQFF.

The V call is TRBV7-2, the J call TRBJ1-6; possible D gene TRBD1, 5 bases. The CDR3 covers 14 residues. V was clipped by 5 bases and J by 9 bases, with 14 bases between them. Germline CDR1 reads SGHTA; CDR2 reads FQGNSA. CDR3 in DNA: TGTGCCAGCAGCCTTGGCACAGGCCCTTCACCCCTCCACTTT. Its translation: CASSLGTGPSPLHF. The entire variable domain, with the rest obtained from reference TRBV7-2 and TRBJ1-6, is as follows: GAGVSQSPSNKVTEKGKDVELRCDPISGHTALYWYRQSLGQGLEFLIYFQGNSAPDKSGLPSDRFSAERTGGSVSTLTIQRTQQEDSAVYLCASSLGTGPSPLHFGNGTRLTVT.

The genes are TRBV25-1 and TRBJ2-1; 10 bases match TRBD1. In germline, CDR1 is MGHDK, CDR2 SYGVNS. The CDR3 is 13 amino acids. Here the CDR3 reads CATGTGVYNEQFF. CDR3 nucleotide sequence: TGTGCTACCGGGACAGGGGTCTACAATGAGCAGTTCTTC.

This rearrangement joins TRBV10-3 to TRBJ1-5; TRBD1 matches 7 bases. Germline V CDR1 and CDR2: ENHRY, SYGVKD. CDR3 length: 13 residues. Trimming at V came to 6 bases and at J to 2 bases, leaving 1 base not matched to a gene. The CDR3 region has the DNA TGTGCCATCAGGCAGGGGGGCAATCAGCCCCAGCATTTT. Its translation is CAIRQGGNQPQHF.

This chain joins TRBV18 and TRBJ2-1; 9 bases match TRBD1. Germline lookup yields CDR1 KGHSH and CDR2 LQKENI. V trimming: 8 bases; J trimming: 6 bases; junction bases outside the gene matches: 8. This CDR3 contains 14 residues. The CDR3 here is CASTRDREVNEQFF. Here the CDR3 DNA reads TGTGCCAGCACGAGGGACAGGGAGGTCAATGAGCAGTTCTTC.

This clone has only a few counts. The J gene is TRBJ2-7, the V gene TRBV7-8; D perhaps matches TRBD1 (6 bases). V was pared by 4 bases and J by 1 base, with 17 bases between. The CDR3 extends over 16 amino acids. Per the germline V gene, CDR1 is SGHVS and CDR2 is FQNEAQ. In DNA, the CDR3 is TGTGCCAGCAGCTCCCTCGCGCAGGGGACGTCCTACGAGCAGTACTTC. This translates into CASSSLAQGTSYEQYF.

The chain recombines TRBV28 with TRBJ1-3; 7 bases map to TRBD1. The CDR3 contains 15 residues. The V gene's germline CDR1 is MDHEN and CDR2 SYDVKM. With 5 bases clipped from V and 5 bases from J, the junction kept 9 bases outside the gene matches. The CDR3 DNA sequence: TGTGCCAGCAGTGATATGAGGGGGCTCAGAAACACCATATATTTT. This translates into CASSDMRGLRNTIYF.

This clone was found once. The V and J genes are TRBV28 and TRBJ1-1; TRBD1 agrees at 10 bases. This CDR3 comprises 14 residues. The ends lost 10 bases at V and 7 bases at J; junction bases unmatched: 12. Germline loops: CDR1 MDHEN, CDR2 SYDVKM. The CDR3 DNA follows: TGTGCCACAAAGGAGGGACAGGGGAAGGTTGAAGCTTTCTTT. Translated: CATKEGQGKVEAFF. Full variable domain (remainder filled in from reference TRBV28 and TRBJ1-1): DVKVTQSSRYLVKRTGEKVFLECVQDMDHENMFWYRQDPGLGLRLIYFSYDVKMKEKGDIPEGYSVSREKKERFSLILESASTNQTSMYLCATKEGQGKVEAFFGQGTRLTVV.

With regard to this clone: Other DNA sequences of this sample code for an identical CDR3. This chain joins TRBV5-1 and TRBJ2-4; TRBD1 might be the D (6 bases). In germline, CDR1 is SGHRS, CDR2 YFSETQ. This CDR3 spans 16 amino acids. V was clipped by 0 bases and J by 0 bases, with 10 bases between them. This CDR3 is CASSLGQELAKNIQYF. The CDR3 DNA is TGCGCCAGCAGCTTGGGACAGGAACTAGCCAAAAACATTCAGTACTTC. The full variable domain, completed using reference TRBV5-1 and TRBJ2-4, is KAGVTQTPRYLIKTRGQQVTLSCSPISGHRSVSWYQQTPGQGLQFLFEYFSETQRNKGNFPGRFSGRQFSNSRSEMNVSTLELGDSALYLCASSLGQELAKNIQYFGAGTRLSVL.

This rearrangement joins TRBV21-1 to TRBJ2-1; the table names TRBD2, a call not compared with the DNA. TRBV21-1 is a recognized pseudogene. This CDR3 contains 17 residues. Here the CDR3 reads CASITRRGERNYNEQFF. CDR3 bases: TGTGCCAGTATAACCCGGCGTGGGGAGCGGAACTACAATGAGCAGTTCTTC.

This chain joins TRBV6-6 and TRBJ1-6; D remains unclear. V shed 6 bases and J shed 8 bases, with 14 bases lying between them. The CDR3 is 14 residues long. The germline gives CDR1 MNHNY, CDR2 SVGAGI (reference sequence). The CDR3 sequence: CASRALGGDSPLHF. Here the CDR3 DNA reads TGTGCCAGCAGGGCACTAGGTGGGGATTCACCCCTCCACTTT.

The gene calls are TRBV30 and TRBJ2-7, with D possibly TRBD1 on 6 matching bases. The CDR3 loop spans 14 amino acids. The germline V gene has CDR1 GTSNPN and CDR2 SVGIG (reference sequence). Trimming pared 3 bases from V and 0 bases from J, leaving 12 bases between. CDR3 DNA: TGTGCCTGGAGGATTGGACAGACCTCCTACGAGCAGTACTTC. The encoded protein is CAWRIGQTSYEQYF.

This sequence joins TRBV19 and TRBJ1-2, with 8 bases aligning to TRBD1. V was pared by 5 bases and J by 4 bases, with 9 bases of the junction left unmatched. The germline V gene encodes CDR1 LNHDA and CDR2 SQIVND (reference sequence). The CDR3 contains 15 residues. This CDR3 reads CASSPRGQEAYGYTF. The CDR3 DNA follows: TGTGCCAGTAGTCCGCGGGGACAGGAAGCCTATGGCTACACCTTC.

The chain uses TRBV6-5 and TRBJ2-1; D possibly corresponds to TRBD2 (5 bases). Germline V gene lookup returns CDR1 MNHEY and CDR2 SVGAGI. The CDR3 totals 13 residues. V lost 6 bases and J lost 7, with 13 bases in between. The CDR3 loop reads CASSRGLGNEQFF. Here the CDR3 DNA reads TGTGCCAGCAGCCGTGGACTGGGGAATGAGCAGTTCTTC.

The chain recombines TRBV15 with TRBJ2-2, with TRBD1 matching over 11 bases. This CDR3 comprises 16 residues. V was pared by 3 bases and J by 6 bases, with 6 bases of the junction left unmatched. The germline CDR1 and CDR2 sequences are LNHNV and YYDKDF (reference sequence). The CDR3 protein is CATSRPDRGHAGELFF. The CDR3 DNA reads TGTGCCACCAGCAGGCCGGACAGGGGGCACGCCGGGGAGCTGTTTTTT.

The CDR3 nucleotides are TGCGCCAGCAGCCCAAGAGCTAGCGGCTACAATGAGCAGTTCTTC. This gives the protein CASSPRASGYNEQFF. This rearrangement joins TRBV4-3 to TRBJ2-1; 7 bases map to TRBD2. Trimming removed 4 bases from V and 3 bases from J; junction bases left unmatched: 6. This CDR3 contains 15 residues. Germline CDR1 LGHNA, CDR2 YSLEER.

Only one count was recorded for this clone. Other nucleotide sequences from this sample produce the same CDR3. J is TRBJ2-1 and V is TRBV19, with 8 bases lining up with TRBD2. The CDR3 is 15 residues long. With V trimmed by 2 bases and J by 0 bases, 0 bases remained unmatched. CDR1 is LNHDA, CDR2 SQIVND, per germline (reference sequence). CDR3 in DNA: TGTGCCAGTAGTATAAGCGGGAGCTCCTACAATGAGCAGTTCTTC. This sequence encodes CASSISGSSYNEQFF.

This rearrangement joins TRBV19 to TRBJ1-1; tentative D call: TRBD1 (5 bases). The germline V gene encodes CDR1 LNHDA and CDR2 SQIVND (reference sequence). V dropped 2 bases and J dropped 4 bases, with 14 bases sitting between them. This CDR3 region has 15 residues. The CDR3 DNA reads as TGTGCCAGTAGTATACCCCAGGGATGGGGCACTGAAGCTTTCTTT. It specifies CASSIPQGWGTEAFF.

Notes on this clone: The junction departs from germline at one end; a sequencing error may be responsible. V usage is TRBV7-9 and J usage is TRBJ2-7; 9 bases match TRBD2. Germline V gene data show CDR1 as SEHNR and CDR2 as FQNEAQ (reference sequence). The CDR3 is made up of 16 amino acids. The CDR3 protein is CSSSSQSGRSSYEQYF. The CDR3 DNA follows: TGTTCCAGCAGCTCACAAAGCGGGAGGAGCTCCTACGAGCAGTACTTC.

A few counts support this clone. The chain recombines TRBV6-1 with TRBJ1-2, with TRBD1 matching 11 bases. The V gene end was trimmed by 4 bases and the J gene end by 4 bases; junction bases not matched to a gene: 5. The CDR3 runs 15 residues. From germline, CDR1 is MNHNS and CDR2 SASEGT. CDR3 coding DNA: TGTGCCAGCAGTGTATTGGGACAGGGGGTCTATGGCTACACCTTC. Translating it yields CASSVLGQGVYGYTF.

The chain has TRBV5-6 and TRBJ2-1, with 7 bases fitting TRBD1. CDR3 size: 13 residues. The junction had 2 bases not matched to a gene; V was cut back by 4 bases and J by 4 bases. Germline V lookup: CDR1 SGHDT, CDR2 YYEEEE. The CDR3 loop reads CASSGQVYNEQFF. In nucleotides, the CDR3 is TGTGCCAGCAGCGGACAGGTATACAATGAGCAGTTCTTC.

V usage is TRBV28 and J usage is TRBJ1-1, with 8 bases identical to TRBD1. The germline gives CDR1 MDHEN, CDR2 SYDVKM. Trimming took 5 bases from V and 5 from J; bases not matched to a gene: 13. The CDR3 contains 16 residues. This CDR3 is CASSPRTGRAGTEAFF. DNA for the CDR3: TGTGCCAGCAGTCCCAGGACAGGGAGGGCCGGGACTGAAGCTTTCTTT.

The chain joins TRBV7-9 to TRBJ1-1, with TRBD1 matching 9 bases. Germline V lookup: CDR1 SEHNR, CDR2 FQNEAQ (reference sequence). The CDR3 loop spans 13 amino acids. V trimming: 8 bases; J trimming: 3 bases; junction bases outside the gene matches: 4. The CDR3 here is CASGQGPHTEAFF. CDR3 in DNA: TGTGCCAGCGGACAGGGGCCTCACACTGAAGCTTTCTTT.

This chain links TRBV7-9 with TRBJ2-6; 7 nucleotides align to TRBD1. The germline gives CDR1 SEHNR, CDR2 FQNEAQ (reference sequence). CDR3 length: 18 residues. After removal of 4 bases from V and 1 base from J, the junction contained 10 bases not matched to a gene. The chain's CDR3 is CASSSYSTGQSGANVLTF. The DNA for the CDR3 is TGTGCCAGCAGCTCATACTCGACAGGGCAGTCTGGGGCCAACGTCCTGACTTTC.